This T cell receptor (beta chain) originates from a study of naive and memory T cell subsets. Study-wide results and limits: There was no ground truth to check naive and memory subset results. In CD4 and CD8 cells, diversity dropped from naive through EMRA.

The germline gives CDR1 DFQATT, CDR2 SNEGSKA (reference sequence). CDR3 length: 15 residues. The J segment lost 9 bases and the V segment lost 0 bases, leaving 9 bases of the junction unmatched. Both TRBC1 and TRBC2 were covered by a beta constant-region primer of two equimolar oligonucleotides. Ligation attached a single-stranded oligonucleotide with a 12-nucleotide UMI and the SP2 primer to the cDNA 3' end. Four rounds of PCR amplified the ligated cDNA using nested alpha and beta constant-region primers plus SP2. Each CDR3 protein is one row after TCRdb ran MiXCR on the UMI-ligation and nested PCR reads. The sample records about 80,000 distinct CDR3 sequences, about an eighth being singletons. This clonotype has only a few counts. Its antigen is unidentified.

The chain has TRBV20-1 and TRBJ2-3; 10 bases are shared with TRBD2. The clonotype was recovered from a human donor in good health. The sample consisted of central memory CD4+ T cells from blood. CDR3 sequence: CSARDPSGSAETQYF. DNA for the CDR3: TGCAGTGCTAGAGATCCTAGCGGGAGTGCTGAAACGCAGTATTTT.